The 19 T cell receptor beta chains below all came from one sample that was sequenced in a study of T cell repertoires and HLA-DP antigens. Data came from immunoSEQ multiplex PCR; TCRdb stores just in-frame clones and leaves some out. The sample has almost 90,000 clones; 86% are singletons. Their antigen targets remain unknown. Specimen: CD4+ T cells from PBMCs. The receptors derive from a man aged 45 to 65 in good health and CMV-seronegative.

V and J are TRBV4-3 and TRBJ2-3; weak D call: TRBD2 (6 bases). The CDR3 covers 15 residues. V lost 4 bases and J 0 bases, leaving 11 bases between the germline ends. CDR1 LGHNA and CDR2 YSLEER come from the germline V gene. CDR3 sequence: CASSLSGTSTDTQYF. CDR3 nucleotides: TGCGCCAGCAGCCTAAGTGGGACTAGCACAGATACGCAGTATTTT.

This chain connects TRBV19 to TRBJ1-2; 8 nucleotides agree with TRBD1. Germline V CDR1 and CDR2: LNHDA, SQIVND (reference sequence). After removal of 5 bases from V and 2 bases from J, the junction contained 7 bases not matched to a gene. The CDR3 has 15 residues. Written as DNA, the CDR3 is TGTGCCAGTAGTCCCTCCCAGGGGGCCAACTATGGCTACACCTTC. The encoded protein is CASSPSQGANYGYTF.

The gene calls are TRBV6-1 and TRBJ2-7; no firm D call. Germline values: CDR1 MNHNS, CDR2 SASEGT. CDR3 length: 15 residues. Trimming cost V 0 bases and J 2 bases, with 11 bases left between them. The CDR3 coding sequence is TGTGCCAGCAGTGAAGCGGGCAGCTTAGCCTACGAGCAGTACTTC. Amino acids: CASSEAGSLAYEQYF.

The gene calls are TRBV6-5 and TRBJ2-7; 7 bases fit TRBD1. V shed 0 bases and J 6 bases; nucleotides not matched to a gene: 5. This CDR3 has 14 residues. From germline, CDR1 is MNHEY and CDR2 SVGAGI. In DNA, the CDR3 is TGTGCCAGCAGTTACTCGACAGGGCTGAGCGAGCAGTACTTC. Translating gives CASSYSTGLSEQYF.

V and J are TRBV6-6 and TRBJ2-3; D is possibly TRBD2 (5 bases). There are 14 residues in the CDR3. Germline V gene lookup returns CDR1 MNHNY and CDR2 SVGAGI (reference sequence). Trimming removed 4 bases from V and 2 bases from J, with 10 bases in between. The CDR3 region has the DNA TGTGCCAGCAGTTCTCCCGGGGACACAGATACGCAGTATTTT. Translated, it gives CASSSPGDTDTQYF.

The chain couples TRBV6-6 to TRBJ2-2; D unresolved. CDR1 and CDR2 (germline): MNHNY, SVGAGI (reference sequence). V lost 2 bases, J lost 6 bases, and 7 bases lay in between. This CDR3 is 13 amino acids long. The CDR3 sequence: CASSYKRAGELFF. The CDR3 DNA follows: TGTGCCAGCAGTTACAAAAGAGCCGGGGAGCTGTTTTTT.

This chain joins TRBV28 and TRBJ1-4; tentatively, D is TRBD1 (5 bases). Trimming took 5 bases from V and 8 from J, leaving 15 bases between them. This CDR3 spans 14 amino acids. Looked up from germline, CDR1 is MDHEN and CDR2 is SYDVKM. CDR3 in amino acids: CASSTGGFGEKLFF. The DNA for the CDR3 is TGTGCCAGCAGTACGGGGGGGTTCGGCGAAAAACTGTTTTTT.

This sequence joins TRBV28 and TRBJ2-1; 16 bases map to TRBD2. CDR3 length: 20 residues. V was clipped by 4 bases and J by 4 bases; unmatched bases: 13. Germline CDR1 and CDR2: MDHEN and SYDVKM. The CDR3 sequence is CASSSGPGLAGGGKYNEQFF. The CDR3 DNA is TGTGCCAGCAGTTCAGGGCCGGGACTAGCGGGAGGGGGGAAATACAATGAGCAGTTCTTC.

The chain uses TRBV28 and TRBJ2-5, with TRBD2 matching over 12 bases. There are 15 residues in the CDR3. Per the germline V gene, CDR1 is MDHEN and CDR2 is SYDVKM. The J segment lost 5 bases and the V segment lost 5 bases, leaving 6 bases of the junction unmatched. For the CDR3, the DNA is TGTGCCAGCAGTACCCCGACTAGCGGGAGTGAGACCCAGTACTTC. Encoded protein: CASSTPTSGSETQYF.

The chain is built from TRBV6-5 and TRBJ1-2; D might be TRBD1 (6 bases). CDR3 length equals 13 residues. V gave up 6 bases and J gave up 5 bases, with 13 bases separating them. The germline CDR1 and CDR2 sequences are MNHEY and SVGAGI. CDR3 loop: CASRDRQHYGYTF. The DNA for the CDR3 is TGTGCCAGCAGGGACAGACAACATTATGGCTACACCTTC.

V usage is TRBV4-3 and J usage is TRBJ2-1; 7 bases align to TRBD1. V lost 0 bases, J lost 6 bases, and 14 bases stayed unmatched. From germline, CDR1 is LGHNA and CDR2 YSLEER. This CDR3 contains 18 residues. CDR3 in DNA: TGCGCCAGCAGCCAAGACAATCTACAGGGGTCAATTCTCAATGAGCAGTTCTTC. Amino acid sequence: CASSQDNLQGSILNEQFF.

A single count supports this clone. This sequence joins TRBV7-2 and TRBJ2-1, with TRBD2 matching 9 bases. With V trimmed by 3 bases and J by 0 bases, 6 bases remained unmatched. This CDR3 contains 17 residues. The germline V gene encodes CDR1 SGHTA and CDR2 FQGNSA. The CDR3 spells CASSFLAGDTSYNEQFF. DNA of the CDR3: TGTGCCAGCAGCTTTTTAGCGGGGGACACCTCCTACAATGAGCAGTTCTTC.

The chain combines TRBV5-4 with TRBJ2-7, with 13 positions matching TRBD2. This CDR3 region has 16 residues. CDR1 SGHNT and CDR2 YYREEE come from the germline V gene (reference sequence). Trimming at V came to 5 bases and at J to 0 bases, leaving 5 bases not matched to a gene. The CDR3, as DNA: TGTGCCAGCAGTTCCGGACTAGCGGGAGCCTCCTACGAGCAGTACTTC. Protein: CASSSGLAGASYEQYF. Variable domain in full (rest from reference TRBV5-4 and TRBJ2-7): ETGVTQSPTHLIKTRGQQVTLRCSSQSGHNTVSWYQQALGQGPQFIFQYYREEENGRGNFPPRFSGLQFPNYSSELNVNALELDDSALYLCASSSGLAGASYEQYFGPGTRLTVT.

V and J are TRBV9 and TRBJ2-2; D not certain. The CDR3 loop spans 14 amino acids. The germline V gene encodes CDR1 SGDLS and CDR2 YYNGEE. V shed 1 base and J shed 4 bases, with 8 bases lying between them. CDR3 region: CASSVSGITGELFF. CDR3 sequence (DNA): TGTGCCAGCAGCGTATCTGGGATCACCGGGGAGCTGTTTTTT.

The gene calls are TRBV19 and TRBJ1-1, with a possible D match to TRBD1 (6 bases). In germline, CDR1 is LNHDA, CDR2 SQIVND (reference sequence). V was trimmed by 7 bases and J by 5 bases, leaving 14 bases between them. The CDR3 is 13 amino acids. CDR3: CASNLGARTEAFF. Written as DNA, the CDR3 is TGTGCCAGTAATTTGGGGGCACGGACTGAAGCTTTCTTT.

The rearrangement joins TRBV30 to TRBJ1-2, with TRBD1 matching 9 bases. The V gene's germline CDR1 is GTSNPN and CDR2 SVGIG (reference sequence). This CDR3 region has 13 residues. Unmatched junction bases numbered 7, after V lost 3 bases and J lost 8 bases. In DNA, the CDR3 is TGTGCCTGGAGCAAACAGGGGGCGAAGGGCTACACCTTC. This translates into CAWSKQGAKGYTF. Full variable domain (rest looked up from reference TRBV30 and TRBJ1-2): SQTIHQWPATLVQPVGSPLSLECTVEGTSNPNLYWYRQAAGRGLQLLFYSVGIGQISSEVPQNLSASRPQDRQFILSSKKLLLSDSGFYLCAWSKQGAKGYTFGSGTRLTVV.

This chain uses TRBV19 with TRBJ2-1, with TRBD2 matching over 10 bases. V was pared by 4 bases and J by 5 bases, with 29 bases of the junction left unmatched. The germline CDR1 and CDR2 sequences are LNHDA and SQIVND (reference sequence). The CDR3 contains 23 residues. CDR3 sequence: CASSTYRDNRLAGALRPDNEQFF. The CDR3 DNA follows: TGTGCCAGTAGTACCTACAGGGACAACCGACTAGCGGGTGCTCTCCGTCCTGACAATGAGCAGTTCTTC.

CDR3 bases: TGCGCCAGCAGCCCGCAAGGTCGTAATAGGCCCCCTGAGCAGTTCTTC. Protein: CASSPQGRNRPPEQFF. The genes are TRBV4-1 and TRBJ2-1; D is ambiguous. The V end was cut by 4 bases, the J end by 9 bases, with 22 bases between. This CDR3 has 16 residues. The germline CDR1 and CDR2 sequences are MGHRA and YSYEKL.

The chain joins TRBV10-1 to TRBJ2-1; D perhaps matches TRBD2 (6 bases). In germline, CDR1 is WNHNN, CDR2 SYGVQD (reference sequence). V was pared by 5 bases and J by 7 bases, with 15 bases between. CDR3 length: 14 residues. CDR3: CASSPVTRSNEQFF. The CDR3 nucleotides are TGCGCCAGCAGTCCCGTGACTAGGTCGAATGAGCAGTTCTTC.